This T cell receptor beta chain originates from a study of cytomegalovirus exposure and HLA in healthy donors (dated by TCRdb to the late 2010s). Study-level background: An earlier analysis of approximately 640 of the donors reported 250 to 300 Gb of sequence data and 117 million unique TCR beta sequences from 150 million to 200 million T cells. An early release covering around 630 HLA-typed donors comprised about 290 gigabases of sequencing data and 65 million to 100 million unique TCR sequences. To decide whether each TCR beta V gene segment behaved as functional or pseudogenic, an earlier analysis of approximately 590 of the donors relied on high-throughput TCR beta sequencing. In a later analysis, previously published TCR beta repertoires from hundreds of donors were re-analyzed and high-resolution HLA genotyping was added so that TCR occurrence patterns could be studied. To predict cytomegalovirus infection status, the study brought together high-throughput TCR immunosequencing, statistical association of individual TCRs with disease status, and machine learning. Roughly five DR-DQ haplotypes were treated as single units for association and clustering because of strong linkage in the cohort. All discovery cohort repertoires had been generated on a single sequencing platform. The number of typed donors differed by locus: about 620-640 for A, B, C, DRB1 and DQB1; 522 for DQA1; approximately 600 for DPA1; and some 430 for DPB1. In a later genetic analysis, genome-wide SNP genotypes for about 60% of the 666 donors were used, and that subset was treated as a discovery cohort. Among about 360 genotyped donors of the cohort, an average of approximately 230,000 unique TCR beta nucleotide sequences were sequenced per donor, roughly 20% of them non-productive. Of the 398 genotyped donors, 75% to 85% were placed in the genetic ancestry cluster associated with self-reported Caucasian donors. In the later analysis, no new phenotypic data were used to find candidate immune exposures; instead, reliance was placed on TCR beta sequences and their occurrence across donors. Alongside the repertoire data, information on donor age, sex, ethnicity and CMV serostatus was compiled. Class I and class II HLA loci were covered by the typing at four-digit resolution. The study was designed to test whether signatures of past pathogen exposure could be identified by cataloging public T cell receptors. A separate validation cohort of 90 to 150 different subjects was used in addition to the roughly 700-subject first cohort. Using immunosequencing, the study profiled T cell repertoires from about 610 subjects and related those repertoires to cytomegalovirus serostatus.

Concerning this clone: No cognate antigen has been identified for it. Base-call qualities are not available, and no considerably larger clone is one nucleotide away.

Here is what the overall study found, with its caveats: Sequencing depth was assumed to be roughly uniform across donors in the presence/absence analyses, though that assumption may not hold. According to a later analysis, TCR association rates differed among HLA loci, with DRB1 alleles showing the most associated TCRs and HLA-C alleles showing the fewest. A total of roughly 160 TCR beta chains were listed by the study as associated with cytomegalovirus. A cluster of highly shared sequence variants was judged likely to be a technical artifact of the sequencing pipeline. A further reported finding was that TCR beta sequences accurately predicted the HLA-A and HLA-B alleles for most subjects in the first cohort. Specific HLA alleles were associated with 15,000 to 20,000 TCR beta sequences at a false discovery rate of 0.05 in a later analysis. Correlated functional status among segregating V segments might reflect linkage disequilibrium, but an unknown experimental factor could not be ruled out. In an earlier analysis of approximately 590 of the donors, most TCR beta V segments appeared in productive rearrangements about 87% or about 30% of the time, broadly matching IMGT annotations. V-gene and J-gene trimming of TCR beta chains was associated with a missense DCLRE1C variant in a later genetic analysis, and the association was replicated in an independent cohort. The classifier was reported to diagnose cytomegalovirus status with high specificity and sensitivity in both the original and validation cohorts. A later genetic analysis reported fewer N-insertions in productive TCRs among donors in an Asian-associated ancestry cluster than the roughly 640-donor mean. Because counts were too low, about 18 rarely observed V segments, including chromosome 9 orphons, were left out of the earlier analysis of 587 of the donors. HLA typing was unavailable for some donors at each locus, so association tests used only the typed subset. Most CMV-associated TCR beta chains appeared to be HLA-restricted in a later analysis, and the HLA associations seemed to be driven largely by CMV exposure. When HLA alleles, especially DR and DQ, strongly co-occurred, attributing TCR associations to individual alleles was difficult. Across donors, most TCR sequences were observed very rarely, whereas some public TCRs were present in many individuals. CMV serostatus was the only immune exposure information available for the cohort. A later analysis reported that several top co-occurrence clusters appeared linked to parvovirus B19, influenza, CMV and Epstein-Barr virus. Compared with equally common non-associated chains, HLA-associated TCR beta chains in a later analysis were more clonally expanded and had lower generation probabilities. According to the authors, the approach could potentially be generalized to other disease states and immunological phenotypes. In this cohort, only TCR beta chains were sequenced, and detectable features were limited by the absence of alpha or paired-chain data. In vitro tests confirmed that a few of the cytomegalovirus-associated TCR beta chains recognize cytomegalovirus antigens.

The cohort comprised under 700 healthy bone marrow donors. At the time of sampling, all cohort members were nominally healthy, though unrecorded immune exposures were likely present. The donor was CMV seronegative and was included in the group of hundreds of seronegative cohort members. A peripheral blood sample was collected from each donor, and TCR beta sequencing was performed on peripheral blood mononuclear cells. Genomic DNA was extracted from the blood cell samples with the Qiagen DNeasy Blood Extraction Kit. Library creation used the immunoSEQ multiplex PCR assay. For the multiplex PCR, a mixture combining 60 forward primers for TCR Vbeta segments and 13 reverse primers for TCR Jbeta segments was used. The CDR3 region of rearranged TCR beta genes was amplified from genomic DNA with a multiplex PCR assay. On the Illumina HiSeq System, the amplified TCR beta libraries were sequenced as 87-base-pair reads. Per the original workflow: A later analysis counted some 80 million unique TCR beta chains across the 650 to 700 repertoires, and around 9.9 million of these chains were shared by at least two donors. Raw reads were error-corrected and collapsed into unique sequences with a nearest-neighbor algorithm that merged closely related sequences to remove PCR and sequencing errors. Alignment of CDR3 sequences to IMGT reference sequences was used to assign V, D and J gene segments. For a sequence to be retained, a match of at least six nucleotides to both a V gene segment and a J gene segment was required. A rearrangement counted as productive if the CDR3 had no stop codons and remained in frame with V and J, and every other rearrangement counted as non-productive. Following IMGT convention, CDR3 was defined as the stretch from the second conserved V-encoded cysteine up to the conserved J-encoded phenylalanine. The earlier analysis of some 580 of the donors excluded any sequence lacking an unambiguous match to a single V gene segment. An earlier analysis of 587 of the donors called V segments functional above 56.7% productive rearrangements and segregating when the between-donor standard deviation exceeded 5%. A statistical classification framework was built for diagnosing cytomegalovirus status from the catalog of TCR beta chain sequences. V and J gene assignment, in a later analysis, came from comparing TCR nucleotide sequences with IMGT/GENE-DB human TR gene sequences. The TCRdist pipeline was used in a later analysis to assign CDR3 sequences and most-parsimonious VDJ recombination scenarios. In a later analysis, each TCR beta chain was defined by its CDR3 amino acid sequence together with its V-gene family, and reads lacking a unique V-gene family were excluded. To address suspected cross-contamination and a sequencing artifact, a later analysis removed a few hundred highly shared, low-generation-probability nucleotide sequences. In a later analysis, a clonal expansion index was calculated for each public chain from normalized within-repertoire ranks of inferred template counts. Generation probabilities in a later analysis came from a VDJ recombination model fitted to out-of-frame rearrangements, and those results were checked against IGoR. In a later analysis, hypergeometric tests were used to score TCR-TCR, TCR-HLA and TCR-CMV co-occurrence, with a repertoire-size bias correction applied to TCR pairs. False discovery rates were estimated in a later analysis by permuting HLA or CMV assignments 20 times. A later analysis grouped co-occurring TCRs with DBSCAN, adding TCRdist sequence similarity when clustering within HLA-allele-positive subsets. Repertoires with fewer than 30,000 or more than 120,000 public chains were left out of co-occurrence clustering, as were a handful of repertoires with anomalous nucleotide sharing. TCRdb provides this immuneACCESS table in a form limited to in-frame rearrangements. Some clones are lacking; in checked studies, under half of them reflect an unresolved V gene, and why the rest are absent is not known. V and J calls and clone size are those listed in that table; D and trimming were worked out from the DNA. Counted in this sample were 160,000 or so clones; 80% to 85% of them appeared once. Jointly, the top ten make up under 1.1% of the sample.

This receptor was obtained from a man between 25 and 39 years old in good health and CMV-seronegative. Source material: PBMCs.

CDR3 region: CASSLSTGGEYF. In nucleotides, the sequence is TGTGCCAGCTCACTATCGACAGGGGGCGAGTACTTC. The receptor chain draws on TRBV18 and TRBJ2-4; the junction holds 10 bases that match TRBD1. From a lookup of the germline V gene, CDR1 and CDR2 are KGHSH and LQKENI. The CDR3 covers 12 residues, taking in both the cysteine and the phenylalanine. Only CDR3 DNA remains: 36 bases, in frame from the first base. For this chain, trimming is 4 bases at the V end and 14 bases at the J end, and the number of junction bases without a gene match is 5.